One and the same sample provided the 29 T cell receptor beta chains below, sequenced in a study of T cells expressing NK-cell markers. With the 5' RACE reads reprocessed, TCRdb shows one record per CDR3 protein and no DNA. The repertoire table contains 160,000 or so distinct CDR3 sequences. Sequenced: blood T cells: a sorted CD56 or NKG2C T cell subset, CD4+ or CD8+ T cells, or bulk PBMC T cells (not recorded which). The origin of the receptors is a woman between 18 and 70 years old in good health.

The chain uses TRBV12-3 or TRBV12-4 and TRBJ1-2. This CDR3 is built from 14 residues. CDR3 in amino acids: CATSPQRVSNGYTF.

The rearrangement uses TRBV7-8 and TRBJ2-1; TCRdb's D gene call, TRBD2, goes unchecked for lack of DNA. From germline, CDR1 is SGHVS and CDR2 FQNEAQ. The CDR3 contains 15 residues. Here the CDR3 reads CASSLEWLAGSEQFF.

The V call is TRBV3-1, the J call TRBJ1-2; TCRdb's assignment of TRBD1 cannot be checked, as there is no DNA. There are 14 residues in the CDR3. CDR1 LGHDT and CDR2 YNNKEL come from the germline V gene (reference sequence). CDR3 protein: CASSEAGNLYGYTF.

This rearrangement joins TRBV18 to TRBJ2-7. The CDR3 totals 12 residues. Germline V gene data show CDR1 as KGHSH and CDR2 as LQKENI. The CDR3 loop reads CASSQGRYEQYF.

CDR3 amino acids: CSANSRGRINTEAFF. The rearrangement links TRBV20-1 to TRBJ1-1; lacking DNA, the TRBD1 call made by TCRdb goes unchecked. CDR3 size: 15 residues. From germline, CDR1 is DFQATT and CDR2 SNEGSKA (reference sequence).

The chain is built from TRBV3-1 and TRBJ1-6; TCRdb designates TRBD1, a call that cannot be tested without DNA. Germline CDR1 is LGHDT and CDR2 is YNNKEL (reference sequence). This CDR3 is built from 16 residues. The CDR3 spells CASSQLRDRRDSPLHF.

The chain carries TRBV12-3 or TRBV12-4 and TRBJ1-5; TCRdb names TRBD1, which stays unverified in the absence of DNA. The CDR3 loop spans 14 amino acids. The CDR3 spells CASSAQAHNQPQHF.

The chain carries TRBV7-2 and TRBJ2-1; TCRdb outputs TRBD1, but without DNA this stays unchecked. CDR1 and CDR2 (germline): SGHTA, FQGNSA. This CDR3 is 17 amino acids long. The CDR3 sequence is CASSLALWGENYNEQFF.

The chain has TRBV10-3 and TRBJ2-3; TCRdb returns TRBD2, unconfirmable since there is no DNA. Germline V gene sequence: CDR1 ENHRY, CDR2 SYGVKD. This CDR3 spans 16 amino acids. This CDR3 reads CAISESLSGGADTQYF.

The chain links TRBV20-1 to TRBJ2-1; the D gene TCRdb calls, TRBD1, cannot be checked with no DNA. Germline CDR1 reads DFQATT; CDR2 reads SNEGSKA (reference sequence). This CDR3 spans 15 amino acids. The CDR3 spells CSAPVGGRAHNEQFF.

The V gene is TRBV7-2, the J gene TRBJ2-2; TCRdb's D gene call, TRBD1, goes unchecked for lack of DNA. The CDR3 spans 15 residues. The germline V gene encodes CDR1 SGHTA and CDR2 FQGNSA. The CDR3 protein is CASSRSRGHAGELFF.

CDR3 sequence: CASSPDRGNEKLFF. The V gene is TRBV5-1, the J gene TRBJ1-4; with no DNA, the TCRdb D assignment of TRBD1 cannot be verified. Germline CDR1 is SGHRS and CDR2 is YFSETQ. There are 14 residues in the CDR3.

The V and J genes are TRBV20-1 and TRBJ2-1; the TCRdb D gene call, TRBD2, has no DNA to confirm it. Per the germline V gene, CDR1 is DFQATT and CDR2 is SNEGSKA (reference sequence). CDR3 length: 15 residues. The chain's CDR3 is CSASSGLAGNNEQFF.

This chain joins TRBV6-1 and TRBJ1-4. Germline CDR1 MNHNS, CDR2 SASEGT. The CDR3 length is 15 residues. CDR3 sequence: CASSVVDQRNEKLFF.

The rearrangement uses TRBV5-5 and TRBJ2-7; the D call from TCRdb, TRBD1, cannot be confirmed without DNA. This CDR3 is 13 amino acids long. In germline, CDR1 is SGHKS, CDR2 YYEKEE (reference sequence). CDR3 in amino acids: CASSLQGAYEQYF.

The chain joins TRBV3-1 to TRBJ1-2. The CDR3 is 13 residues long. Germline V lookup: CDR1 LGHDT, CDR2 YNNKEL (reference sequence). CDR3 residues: CASSRGGSGGYTF.

The CDR3 here is CASSLYRGSSYNEQFF. This chain joins TRBV7-3 and TRBJ2-1. This CDR3 comprises 16 residues. Germline CDR1 SGHTA, CDR2 FQGTGA.

CDR3 region: CASGRGQWTGELFF. The rearrangement joins TRBV2 to TRBJ2-2; absent DNA, TCRdb's TRBD1 call cannot be checked. Per germline, CDR1 SNHLY and CDR2 FYNNEI. The CDR3 has 14 residues.

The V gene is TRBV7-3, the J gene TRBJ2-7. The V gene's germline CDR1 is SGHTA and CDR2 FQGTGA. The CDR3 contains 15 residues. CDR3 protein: CASSLLGSEYYEQYF.

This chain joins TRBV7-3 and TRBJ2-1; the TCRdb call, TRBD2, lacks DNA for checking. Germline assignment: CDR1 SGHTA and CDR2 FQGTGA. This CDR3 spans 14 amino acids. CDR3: CASSWGVDYNEQFF.

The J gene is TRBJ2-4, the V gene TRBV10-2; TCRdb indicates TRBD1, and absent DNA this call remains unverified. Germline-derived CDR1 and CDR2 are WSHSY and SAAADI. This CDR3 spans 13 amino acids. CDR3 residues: CASSGDNKNIQYF.

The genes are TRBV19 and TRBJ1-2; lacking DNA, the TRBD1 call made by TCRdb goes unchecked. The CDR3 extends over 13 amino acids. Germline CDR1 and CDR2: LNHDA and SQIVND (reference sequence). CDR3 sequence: CASSRDSELGYTF. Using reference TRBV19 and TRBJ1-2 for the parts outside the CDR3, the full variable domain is DGGITQSPKYLFRKEGQNVTLSCEQNLNHDAMYWYRQDPGQGLRLIYYSQIVNDFQKGDIAEGYSVSREKKESFPLTVTSAQKNPTAFYLCASSRDSELGYTFGSGTRLTVV.

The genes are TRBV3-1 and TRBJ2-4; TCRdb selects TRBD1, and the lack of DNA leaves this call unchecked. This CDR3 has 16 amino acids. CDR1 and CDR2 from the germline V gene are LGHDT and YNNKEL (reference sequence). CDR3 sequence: CASSQDNRVWGNIQYF.

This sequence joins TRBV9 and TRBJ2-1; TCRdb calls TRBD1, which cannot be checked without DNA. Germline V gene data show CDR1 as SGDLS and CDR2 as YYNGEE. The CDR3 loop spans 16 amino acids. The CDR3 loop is CASSVIPRGGYNEQFF.

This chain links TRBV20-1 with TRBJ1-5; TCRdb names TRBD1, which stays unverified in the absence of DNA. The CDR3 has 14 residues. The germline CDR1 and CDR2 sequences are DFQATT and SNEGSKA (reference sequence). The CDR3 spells CSALGQGANQPQHF.

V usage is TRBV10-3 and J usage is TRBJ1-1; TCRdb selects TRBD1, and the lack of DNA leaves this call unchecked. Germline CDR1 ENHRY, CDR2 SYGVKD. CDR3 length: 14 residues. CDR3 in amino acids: CAISATGDDTEAFF.

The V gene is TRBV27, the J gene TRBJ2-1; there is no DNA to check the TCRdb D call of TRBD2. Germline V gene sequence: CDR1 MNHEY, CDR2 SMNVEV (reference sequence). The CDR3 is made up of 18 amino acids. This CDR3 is CASSSFGVTSGLYNEQFF.

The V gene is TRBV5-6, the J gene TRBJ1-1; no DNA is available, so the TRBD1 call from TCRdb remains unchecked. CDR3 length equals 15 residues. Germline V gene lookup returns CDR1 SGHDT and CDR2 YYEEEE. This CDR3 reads CASSSYRGLDTEAFF.

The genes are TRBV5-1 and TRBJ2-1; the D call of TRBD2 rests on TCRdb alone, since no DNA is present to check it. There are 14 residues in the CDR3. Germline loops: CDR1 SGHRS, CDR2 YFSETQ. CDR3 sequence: CASSLSQGPNEQFF.